The clone carrying this T cell receptor (beta chain) was picked up many times. The antigen is not known. The record originates from a study of T-cell memory formation after mild COVID-19. Across the study: Largely donor-specific TCR clusters were found.

Germline CDR1 SGHTA, CDR2 FQGNSA. The CDR3 sequence is 16 residues long. The trim removed 3 bases at V and 4 bases at J, leaving 4 bases unmatched. General study findings and limits: Clones shrinking from day 15 to 85 showed even CD4/CD8 mixes; later expanders tilted CD4+. Contracting CD8+ clones were enriched in EMRA, CD4+ mainly in CM and EM. The authors did not confirm SARS-CoV-2 specificity of second-wave clones peaking day 37.

TCRdb itself ran the 5' RACE reads through MiXCR, one entry per CDR3 protein. The sample consists of 150,000 to 200,000 distinct CDR3 sequences, roughly 10% of them appearing once. Sequencing was performed on PBMCs or a T cell subset sorted from them (not recorded which). This TCR was recovered from a man aged 18 to 30 who had mild COVID-19 (a few samples of this study predate the infection). Cell type and time point are not known. The chain recombines TRBV7-2 with TRBJ2-2; TRBD2 aligns across 11 bases. This CDR3 is CASSFSGGAITGELFF. CDR3 nucleotides: TGTGCCAGCAGCTTTAGCGGGGGGGCGATCACCGGGGAGCTGTTTTTT.